The entry below gives a single TCR beta chain sequence along with its context. In Seattle, patients joined the study during active infection and were tracked longitudinally. This record comes from a study of blood T cell repertoires in COVID-19. Study information: Spain, Italy and the United States supplied samples that represented acute and convalescent COVID-19.

Original processing methods: Amplified reference gene primers provided the basis for estimating nucleated cell counts. The assay was immunoSEQ multiplex PCR, and TCRdb's table has in-frame clones only and misses some. That table furnishes V, J and clone size, whereas the DNA furnished D and trimming. This table holds 330,000 or so clones, 87% found once. The CDR3 runs 14 residues. V was clipped by 0 bases and J by 2 bases, with 8 bases between them. The germline CDR1 and CDR2 sequences are SGDLS and YYNGEE. V usage is TRBV9 and J usage is TRBJ1-2; D unresolved. Material for sequencing was peripheral blood. The source of this sequence is a man aged 30 to 45 with COVID-19, enrolled during active disease. The CDR3 DNA reads TGTGCCAGCAGCGTAGGAGGGAAGAACTATGGCTACACCTTC. Translated, it gives CASSVGGKNYGYTF.